This T cell receptor (beta chain) originates from a study of blood T cell repertoires in COVID-19. The CDR3 has 16 amino acids. Germline loops: CDR1 MNHEY, CDR2 SVGAGI. The V end lost 0 bases, the J end lost 3 bases, and 11 bases lay between the germline ends. Assay: immunoSEQ multiplex PCR; the TCRdb copy retains only in-frame clones and omits some. The table lists 85,000 to 95,000 clones, approximately 88% of them singletons. The sequencing sample was made of peripheral blood. The chain recombines TRBV6-5 with TRBJ1-4, with D unresolved. The receptor was isolated from a man between 60 and 75 years old with acute or convalescent COVID-19. Written as DNA, the CDR3 is TGTGCCAGCAGTTACTCTTCGGGGAGTCCTAATGAAAAACTGTTTTTT. This codes for CASSYSSGSPNEKLFF.